Listed below are T cell receptor beta chains from one sample, sequenced in a study of cytomegalovirus exposure and HLA in healthy donors. Data came from immunoSEQ multiplex PCR; TCRdb stores just in-frame clones and leaves some out. This repertoire shows approximately 200,000 clones, 70% to 80% found once; its top ten account for 0.22%. The sample consisted of PBMCs. Receptor source: a girl aged 2 to 9 in good health and CMV-seronegative. CDR3s leave out the opening cysteine and the closing phenylalanine or tryptophan. Each record gives: V gene, CDR3 protein.

V: TRBV4-2
CDR3: ASSQASLSYNEQF

V: TRBV4-2
CDR3: ASSQERGTSGGNTGELF

V: TRBV18
CDR3: ASSPYDATGSGNTIY

V: TRBV1
CDR3: TSSQDTNYGYT

V: TRBV18
CDR3: ASSPQGRLLDYGYT

V: TRBV7-9
CDR3: ASSSSTGLHTIY

V: TRBV7-6
CDR3: ASSLRGPAGANVLT

V: TRBV6-4
CDR3: ASSDSRAEQF

V: TRBV5-1
CDR3: ASSFEIMNTEAF

V: TRBV30
CDR3: AWSDLGGTDTQY

V: TRBV7-9
CDR3: ASSLTGTVTLYGYT

V: TRBV2
CDR3: ASSLGLPWETQY

V: TRBV6-6
CDR3: ASRGGNYGYT

V: TRBV2
CDR3: ASRETGGETQY

V: TRBV5-6
CDR3: ASSGRRASGISPYGTQY

V: TRBV6-6
CDR3: ASGWTQRDTDTQY

V: TRBV4-2
CDR3: ASSHATSGGYTQY

V: TRBV7-9
CDR3: ASSSPFKVATNEQF

V: TRBV18
CDR3: ASSPGVPPEAF

V: TRBV19
CDR3: ASSIESWRGGYEQY

V: TRBV6-5
CDR3: ASSQGLAGVNEQY

V: TRBV5-6
CDR3: ASSLPQGAGYT

V: TRBV9
CDR3: ASSATGTTEAF

V: TRBV5-6
CDR3: ASSWWTGSNQPQH

V: TRBV7-9
CDR3: ASSPRQGTDTQY

V: TRBV10-3
CDR3: AISEESTLDTQY

V: TRBV19
CDR3: ASSPRLAGGHEQY

V: TRBV2
CDR3: ASGVVQETQY

V: TRBV10-3
CDR3: ATKGQGSTEAF

V: TRBV10-3
CDR3: AISAGGRDTEAF

V: TRBV5-4
CDR3: ASSLESGADTQY

V: TRBV30
CDR3: AWTPGDSNQPQH

V: TRBV7-7
CDR3: ASSLSGTRETQY

V: TRBV27
CDR3: ASTSVRGSGANVLT

V: TRBV7-2
CDR3: ASSLYSSNQPQH

V: TRBV6-1
CDR3: ASSEAALFLYEQY

V: TRBV5-1
CDR3: ASSQGLAGSAHQETQY

V: TRBV18
CDR3: ASSHLYGGGHEQY